These T cell receptor beta chains were read from a single sample in a study of T cell repertoires in cytomegalovirus infection. In TCRdb, the reads were re-called with MiXCR into one record per CDR3 protein. The sample has about half a million distinct CDR3 sequences, 33% seen once. The antigens for these receptors are not known. The sample in question was cultured PBMCs, obtained from culture after CMV antigen stimulation. These receptors all come from a human donor in good health (CMV status not recorded). Some clones in this sample may be carry-over from other donors' samples. Both conserved end residues are part of each CDR3. D genes are given only for firm matches. Clone size, where shown, is once, few, many, or a class for clones that have expanded.

d_gene: TRBD1
abundance: few
j_gene: TRBJ1-5
v_gene: TRBV28
CDR3aa: CASSPRQGGSQPQHF
CDR3nt: TGTGCCAGCAGTCCTCGACAGGGGGGGAGTCAGCCCCAGCATTTT

d_gene: NA
abundance: many
j_gene: TRBJ2-1
v_gene: TRBV7-2
CDR3aa: CASNLRADEQFF
CDR3nt: TGTGCCAGCAACTTAAGAGCGGATGAGCAGTTCTTC

d_gene: NA
abundance: NA
j_gene: TRBJ1-6
v_gene: TRBV6-5
CDR3aa: CASSYPASPLHF
CDR3nt: TGTGCCAGCAGTTATCCAGCTTCACCCCTCCACTTT

d_gene: TRBD2
abundance: NA
j_gene: TRBJ2-1
v_gene: TRBV7-3
CDR3aa: CASSPFGLARSDNEQFF
CDR3nt: TGTGCCAGCAGCCCCTTCGGACTAGCGAGGTCTGACAATGAGCAGTTCTTC

d_gene: TRBD1
abundance: NA
j_gene: TRBJ2-5
v_gene: TRBV19
CDR3aa: CASSTSTGEETQYF
CDR3nt: TGTGCCAGTAGTACTTCGACAGGGGAAGAGACCCAGTACTTC

d_gene: NA
abundance: many
j_gene: TRBJ1-5
v_gene: TRBV6-2/TRBV6-3
CDR3aa: CASSMGHPNQPQHF
CDR3nt: TGTGCCAGCAGCATGGGACACCCCAATCAGCCCCAGCATTTT

d_gene: NA
abundance: NA
j_gene: TRBJ1-6
v_gene: TRBV7-6
CDR3aa: CASSLQWDSPLHF
CDR3nt: TGTGCCAGCAGCTTGCAATGGGATTCACCCCTCCACTTT

d_gene: TRBD1
abundance: NA
j_gene: TRBJ2-5
v_gene: TRBV20-1
CDR3aa: CSARGTGTLMGETQYF
CDR3nt: TGCAGTGCTCGAGGGACAGGGACTTTGATGGGGGAGACCCAGTACTTC

d_gene: NA
abundance: few
j_gene: TRBJ2-1
v_gene: TRBV7-2
CDR3aa: CASSLGPRPSRYNEQFF
CDR3nt: TGTGCCAGCAGCTTAGGCCCCAGACCTAGCCGGTACAATGAGCAGTTCTTC

d_gene: NA
abundance: NA
j_gene: TRBJ1-2
v_gene: TRBV6-1
CDR3aa: CASSPRQGRGYTF
CDR3nt: TGTGCCAGCAGCCCCCGGCAGGGGAGAGGCTACACCTTC

d_gene: NA
abundance: NA
j_gene: TRBJ1-1
v_gene: TRBV28
CDR3aa: CASSSAAAQRNTEAFF
CDR3nt: TGTGCCAGCAGTTCCGCCGCCGCCCAGAGGAACACTGAAGCTTTCTTT

d_gene: NA
abundance: few
j_gene: TRBJ2-2
v_gene: TRBV27
CDR3aa: CASSPRILSPGELFF
CDR3nt: TGTGCCAGCAGTCCTAGGATCCTATCACCCGGGGAGCTGTTTTTT

d_gene: TRBD1
abundance: few
j_gene: TRBJ2-6
v_gene: TRBV28
CDR3aa: CASTDRAGANVLTF
CDR3nt: TGTGCCAGCACCGACAGGGCCGGGGCCAACGTCCTGACTTTC

d_gene: TRBD2
abundance: NA
j_gene: TRBJ2-1
v_gene: TRBV6-8
CDR3aa: CASSFPIPGLAGAQLFF
CDR3nt: TGTGCCAGCAGTTTCCCGATCCCCGGTCTAGCGGGAGCGCAGCTGTTCTTC

d_gene: TRBD2
abundance: NA
j_gene: TRBJ2-3
v_gene: TRBV7-2
CDR3aa: CASSLALAGVHTQYF
CDR3nt: TGTGCCAGCAGCTTAGCACTAGCGGGAGTTCATACGCAGTATTTT

d_gene: TRBD1
abundance: NA
j_gene: TRBJ1-1
v_gene: TRBV28
CDR3aa: CASQGQGAADTEAFF
CDR3nt: TGTGCCAGCCAGGGACAGGGGGCCGCTGACACTGAAGCTTTCTTT

d_gene: NA
abundance: NA
j_gene: TRBJ1-2
v_gene: TRBV28
CDR3aa: CATDQGFAYGYTF
CDR3nt: TGTGCCACCGACCAGGGGTTTGCCTATGGCTACACCTTC

d_gene: NA
abundance: many
j_gene: TRBJ1-5
v_gene: TRBV12-3/TRBV12-4
CDR3aa: CASSPGQGSNQPQHF
CDR3nt: TGTGCCAGCAGCCCGGGGCAGGGGAGCAATCAGCCCCAGCATTTT

d_gene: NA
abundance: NA
j_gene: TRBJ2-3
v_gene: TRBV4-3
CDR3aa: CASSQDVGAGDTQYF
CDR3nt: TGCGCCAGCAGCCAAGATGTAGGGGCTGGAGATACGCAGTATTTT

d_gene: NA
abundance: NA
j_gene: TRBJ2-5
v_gene: TRBV4-1
CDR3aa: CASSQVDSHQETQYF
CDR3nt: TGCGCCAGCAGCCAAGTGGACAGTCATCAAGAGACCCAGTACTTC

d_gene: TRBD1
abundance: NA
j_gene: TRBJ2-7
v_gene: TRBV7-2
CDR3aa: CASSRLRGPAYEQYF
CDR3nt: TGTGCCAGCAGCCGACTCAGGGGGCCGGCCTACGAGCAGTACTTC

d_gene: NA
abundance: few
j_gene: TRBJ2-1
v_gene: TRBV6-6
CDR3aa: CASSYSVLVPRNEQFF
CDR3nt: TGTGCCAGCAGTTACTCGGTTTTAGTTCCGCGGAATGAGCAGTTCTTC

d_gene: NA
abundance: NA
j_gene: TRBJ2-3
v_gene: TRBV18
CDR3aa: CASSLAPTSTDTQYF
CDR3nt: TGTGCCAGCTCACTAGCGCCAACTAGCACAGATACGCAGTATTTT

d_gene: NA
abundance: NA
j_gene: TRBJ2-1
v_gene: TRBV7-2
CDR3aa: CASSLDGLAHNEQFF
CDR3nt: TGTGCCAGCAGCTTAGATGGTCTAGCGCACAATGAGCAGTTCTTC

d_gene: NA
abundance: many
j_gene: TRBJ2-7
v_gene: TRBV7-6
CDR3aa: CASSPSVTTSYEQYF
CDR3nt: TGTGCCAGCAGCCCCAGCGTTACGACCTCCTACGAGCAGTACTTC

d_gene: TRBD1
abundance: NA
j_gene: TRBJ2-3
v_gene: TRBV20-1
CDR3aa: CSGTAIDRDATDTQYF
CDR3nt: TGCAGCGGCACGGCGATCGACAGGGACGCCACAGATACGCAGTATTTT

d_gene: NA
abundance: NA
j_gene: TRBJ2-7
v_gene: TRBV9
CDR3aa: CASSAALSYEQYF
CDR3nt: TGTGCCAGCAGCGCGGCTCTTTCCTACGAGCAGTACTTC

d_gene: NA
abundance: few
j_gene: TRBJ1-5
v_gene: TRBV7-2
CDR3aa: CASSVRGSNQPQHF
CDR3nt: TGTGCCAGCAGCGTCAGAGGGAGCAATCAGCCCCAGCATTTT

d_gene: NA
abundance: NA
j_gene: TRBJ1-5
v_gene: TRBV6-6
CDR3aa: CASEESNQPQHF
CDR3nt: TGTGCCAGCGAGGAGAGCAATCAGCCCCAGCATTTT

d_gene: TRBD1
abundance: few
j_gene: TRBJ1-6
v_gene: TRBV28
CDR3aa: CASSSPGTGDSPLHF
CDR3nt: TGTGCCAGCAGTTCCCCCGGGACAGGGGACTCACCCCTCCACTTT

d_gene: NA
abundance: many
j_gene: TRBJ1-2
v_gene: TRBV7-2
CDR3aa: CASSLEPYNYGYTF
CDR3nt: TGTGCCAGCAGCTTAGAACCGTATAACTATGGCTACACCTTC

d_gene: NA
abundance: once
j_gene: TRBJ2-3
v_gene: TRBV28
CDR3aa: CASSRRGGSSDTQYF
CDR3nt: TGTGCCAGCAGTCGTCGAGGGGGGAGTAGTGATACGCAGTATTTT

d_gene: NA
abundance: few
j_gene: TRBJ1-2
v_gene: TRBV7-2
CDR3aa: CASSLGRVQGYTF
CDR3nt: TGTGCCAGCAGCTTGGGCAGGGTGCAAGGCTACACCTTC

d_gene: NA
abundance: NA
j_gene: TRBJ2-1
v_gene: TRBV4-3
CDR3aa: CASSRTTDKYNEQFF
CDR3nt: TGCGCCAGCAGCCGTACGACGGACAAATACAATGAGCAGTTCTTC

d_gene: TRBD1
abundance: NA
j_gene: TRBJ1-2
v_gene: TRBV7-2
CDR3aa: CASSFRLQQGARIGYTF
CDR3nt: TGTGCCAGCAGCTTCCGACTACAACAGGGGGCGAGGATTGGCTACACCTTC

d_gene: TRBD2
abundance: NA
j_gene: TRBJ2-7
v_gene: TRBV7-2
CDR3aa: CASSGGLAGAGEQYF
CDR3nt: TGTGCCAGCAGCGGGGGACTAGCGGGAGCGGGGGAGCAGTACTTC

d_gene: NA
abundance: NA
j_gene: TRBJ2-7
v_gene: TRBV29-1
CDR3aa: CSVEQGSYEQYF
CDR3nt: TGCAGCGTTGAACAGGGGTCCTACGAGCAGTACTTC

d_gene: NA
abundance: NA
j_gene: TRBJ2-5
v_gene: TRBV27
CDR3aa: CASSLRMSGPKTQYF
CDR3nt: TGTGCCAGCAGTTTAAGGATGTCAGGACCCAAGACCCAGTACTTC

d_gene: NA
abundance: many
j_gene: TRBJ2-1
v_gene: TRBV7-2
CDR3aa: CASSLVALKQFF
CDR3nt: TGTGCCAGCAGCTTAGTAGCACTGAAGCAGTTCTTC

d_gene: NA
abundance: NA
j_gene: TRBJ2-1
v_gene: TRBV20-1
CDR3aa: CSARGLRSEQFF
CDR3nt: TGCAGTGCTAGGGGGCTGCGGTCGGAGCAGTTCTTC

d_gene: NA
abundance: many
j_gene: TRBJ2-3
v_gene: TRBV7-2
CDR3aa: CASSPAIGPQSTQYF
CDR3nt: TGTGCCAGCAGCCCGGCGATAGGGCCCCAATCTACGCAGTATTTT